Presented here are 11 T cell receptor beta chains from one specimen sequenced in a study of beta chain features in type 1 diabetes (dated by TCRdb to 2016 to 2018). The method was the immunoSEQ multiplex PCR assay. The High Capacity cDNA Reverse Transcription Kit was used to reverse transcribe all of the isolated RNA, meaning that expressed TCRB transcripts were what got sequenced. In TCRdb, the immuneACCESS table is reduced to in-frame sequences with V and J assigned. These tables do not hold every clone; where another copy was compared, an unresolved V gene accounts for under half, and the others remain unexplained. Within this sample are more than 140,000 clones, with 9.5% to 10% of them counted one time only. 0.5% to 0.65% of the sample is held by the ten biggest clonotypes. Sample: central memory CD4+ T cells from blood. Source of these receptors: a woman aged 35 to 49 in good health.

The chain uses TRBV29-1 and TRBJ1-2; D is perhaps TRBD1 (5 bases). The CDR3 is 13 residues long. Between the trimmed V and J ends, which lost 4 bases and 8 bases, there was a span of 17 bases. Looked up from germline, CDR1 is SQVTM and CDR2 is ANQGSEA. The CDR3 region is CSVVGAAQGGYTF. In DNA, the CDR3 is TGCAGCGTTGTAGGGGCGGCGCAAGGGGGCTACACCTTC. Full variable domain (remainder filled in from reference TRBV29-1 and TRBJ1-2): SAVISQKPSRDICQRGTSLTIQCQVDSQVTMMFWYRQQPGQSLTLIATANQGSEATYESGFVIDKFPISRPNLTFSTLTVSNMSPEDSSIYLCSVVGAAQGGYTFGSGTRLTVV.

A few counts support this clone. The CDR3 spells CASSLDQGRVEQYF. The CDR3 nucleotides read TGCGCCAGCAGCTTGGACCAGGGGAGGGTCGAGCAGTACTTC. The V gene is TRBV5-1, the J gene TRBJ2-5; D might be TRBD2 (7 bases). The J call could be wrong; TRBJ2-7 is a better fit for the DNA end. This CDR3 is built from 14 residues. Germline V CDR1 and CDR2: SGHRS, YFSETQ.

The chain combines TRBV28 with TRBJ2-7, with D possibly being TRBD1 (5 bases). The germline V gene encodes CDR1 MDHEN and CDR2 SYDVKM. Trimming removed 6 bases from V and 4 bases from J, with 16 bases in between. The CDR3 extends over 14 amino acids. CDR3 protein: CASSQGQEVYEQYF. The DNA of the CDR3 is TGTGCCAGCAGCCAAGGACAAGAAGTATACGAGCAGTACTTC.

The V and J genes are TRBV19 and TRBJ1-1; 8 bases agree with TRBD1. Germline trimming cut 5 bases from V and 1 base from J; bases unmatched to any gene: 6. The CDR3 sequence is 15 residues long. CDR1 is LNHDA and CDR2 is SQIVND in the germline V gene (reference sequence). CDR3 nucleotide sequence: TGTGCCAGTAGTCCAGACAGGGGATCGAACACTGAAGCTTTCTTT. Protein: CASSPDRGSNTEAFF. Supplemented by reference TRBV19 and TRBJ1-1, the full variable domain reads DGGITQSPKYLFRKEGQNVTLSCEQNLNHDAMYWYRQDPGQGLRLIYYSQIVNDFQKGDIAEGYSVSREKKESFPLTVTSAQKNPTAFYLCASSPDRGSNTEAFFGQGTRLTVV.

The sample holds a few counts of this clone. This chain links TRBV5-1 with TRBJ1-5; D may be TRBD1 (5 bases). The germline V and J ends were trimmed by 0 bases and 6 bases, with 13 bases remaining between them. CDR1 and CDR2 from the germline V gene are SGHRS and YFSETQ. CDR3 size: 15 residues. CDR3 residues: CASSLAGLEGQPQHF. CDR3 coding DNA: TGCGCCAGCAGCTTGGCAGGGCTGGAGGGTCAGCCCCAGCATTTT.

This clone was counted a few times. The genes are TRBV19 and TRBJ1-2; D gene unclear. CDR3 length: 15 residues. The V gene lost 4 bases and the J gene lost 0 bases, with 12 bases spanning the gap. Germline assignment: CDR1 LNHDA and CDR2 SQIVND (reference sequence). The CDR3 is CASSTTPNSNYGYTF. The CDR3 DNA follows: TGTGCCAGTAGTACCACCCCCAACTCTAACTATGGCTACACCTTC.

This clone was seen more than once but under ten times. The chain has TRBV2 and TRBJ1-4; D call uncertain. CDR1 is SNHLY, CDR2 FYNNEI, per germline. CDR3 length: 11 amino acids. V was cut by 6 bases and J by 8 bases, with 7 bases left in between. The CDR3 reads CASRGREKLFF. The DNA for the CDR3 is TGTGCCAGCAGGGGGAGGGAAAAACTGTTTTTT.

In this sample, this clone turned up a few times. The chain joins TRBV29-1 to TRBJ2-5; D is perhaps TRBD1 (5 bases). This CDR3 has 13 amino acids. V was cut by 1 base and J by 2 bases, with 8 bases left in between. Germline V gene lookup returns CDR1 SQVTM and CDR2 ANQGSEA. This CDR3 is CSVEGAGQETQYF. As DNA, the CDR3 is TGCAGCGTTGAAGGTGCAGGGCAAGAGACCCAGTACTTC.

The table lists this clone with many counts. This chain links TRBV29-1 with TRBJ2-5; 7 bases agree with TRBD2. Losses at the gene ends were 5 bases for V and 1 base for J; bases not matched to a gene: 1. Per germline, CDR1 SQVTM and CDR2 ANQGSEA. The CDR3 runs 12 residues. The DNA of the CDR3 is TGCAGCGTTAGGACTAGCCAAGAGACCCAGTACTTC. It yields the protein CSVRTSQETQYF.

This clone was seen at least ten times. The rearrangement joins TRBV13 to TRBJ2-5, with a possible D match to TRBD1 (5 bases). The CDR3 consists of 13 residues. Germline assignment: CDR1 PRHDT and CDR2 FYEKMQ (reference sequence). Trimming took off 7 bases at V and 4 bases at J, with 13 bases between the two ends. The CDR3 DNA sequence: TGTGCCAGCACCCTCGACCAGGGAGAGACCCAGTACTTC. Its translation is CASTLDQGETQYF. Full variable domain (remainder filled in from reference TRBV13 and TRBJ2-5): AAGVIQSPRHLIKEKRETATLKCYPIPRHDTVYWYQQGPGQDPQFLISFYEKMQSDKGSIPDRFSAQQFSDYHSELNMSSLELGDSALYFCASTLDQGETQYFGPGTRLLVL.

The rearrangement uses TRBV12-5 and TRBJ2-3; the match to TRBD2 covers 13 bases. Germline CDR1 LGHNT, CDR2 FRNRAP. The ends lost 5 bases at V and 0 bases at J; junction bases unmatched: 5. This CDR3 has 17 amino acids. The CDR3, as DNA: TGTGCTAGTGGTCCGGGGGGACTAGCGGGGAGCACAGATACGCAGTATTTT. This sequence encodes CASGPGGLAGSTDTQYF.